The rows below give T cell receptor beta chains drawn from one sample of a study of cytomegalovirus exposure and HLA in healthy donors. TCRdb's copy holds only in-frame clones and misses some; the assay was immunoSEQ multiplex PCR. The sample shows fewer than 200,000 clones, approximately 87% of them seen only once. Sequencing was performed on PBMCs. The receptors were gathered from a woman in her thirties in good health and CMV-seronegative. The CDR3 runs from the conserved cysteine through the conserved F or W. A D gene is named only where the DNA matches it firmly. Only part of the rows carry a size: once, few, many, or a class if the clone is expanded.

clone_size d_call j_call v_call cdr3_aa cdr3_nt
- TRBD2 TRBJ2-1 TRBV29-1 CSASYGTNNNEQFF TGCAGCGCTTCTTACGGGACTAACAACAATGAGCAGTTCTTC
- - TRBJ2-3 TRBV18 CASSPRERSTDTQYF TGTGCCAGCTCACCACGCGAGCGGAGCACAGATACGCAGTATTTT
- - TRBJ1-4 TRBV21-1 CASSSHRDTNEKLFF TGTGCCAGCAGCTCCCACCGGGACACCAATGAAAAACTGTTTTTT
once TRBD2 TRBJ2-1 TRBV2 CASSPGTSGSFEQFF TGTGCCAGCAGCCCTGGCACTAGCGGGAGCTTTGAGCAGTTCTTC
- - TRBJ2-3 TRBV13 CASSQGHYPWGQYF TGTGCCAGCAGCCAGGGACACTACCCCTGGGGGCAGTATTTT
- TRBD1 TRBJ2-7 TRBV27 CASSPGTANYEQYF TGTGCCAGCAGCCCCGGGACAGCAAACTACGAGCAGTACTTC
few - TRBJ1-6 TRBV2 CASSDPTGFTYNSPLHF TGTGCCAGCAGTGACCCGACAGGTTTCACCTATAATTCACCCCTCCACTTT
- TRBD1 TRBJ2-7 TRBV7-7 CASSSGTGFEQYF TGTGCTAGCAGCTCTGGGACAGGGTTCGAGCAGTACTTC
- - TRBJ2-5 TRBV6-5 CASSYRQGRQYF TGTGCCAGCAGTTACCGCCAGGGGCGGCAGTACTTC
- TRBD1 TRBJ1-2 TRBV6-5 CASSYHDRGSGYTF TGTGCCAGCAGTTACCACGACAGGGGAAGTGGCTACACCTTC
few TRBD1 TRBJ1-6 TRBV10-2 CASSAGQGVSPLHF TGCGCCAGCAGTGCTGGACAGGGGGTTTCACCCCTCCACTTT
- - TRBJ1-5 TRBV4-2 CASSQDRGTESQHF TGTGCCAGCAGCCAAGATCGGGGGACTGAGTCCCAGCATTTT
- TRBD2 TRBJ2-5 TRBV7-6 CASSLTGGMETQYF TGTGCCAGCAGCTTAACGGGGGGAATGGAGACCCAGTACTTC
- TRBD2 TRBJ2-5 TRBV5-4 CASSLEAGRQETQYF TGTGCCAGCAGCTTGGAAGCGGGGCGCCAAGAGACCCAGTACTTC
once - TRBJ1-4 TRBV2 CASSENSPNEKLFF TGTGCCAGCAGTGAAAACAGTCCTAATGAAAAACTGTTTTTT
- TRBD2 TRBJ2-2 TRBV9 CASSVVSSGGVPGELFF TGTGCCAGCAGCGTAGTATCCAGCGGGGGCGTCCCGGGGGAGCTGTTTTTT
- - TRBJ2-1 TRBV5-1 CASSLGLHGSYNEQFF TGCGCCAGCAGCTTGGGACTCCATGGCTCCTACAATGAGCAGTTCTTC
- - TRBJ2-2 TRBV2 CASRRTQNTGELFF TGTGCCAGCAGGAGGACTCAGAACACCGGGGAGCTGTTTTTT
- TRBD1 TRBJ1-1 TRBV7-2 CASSPQGVDTEAFF TGTGCCAGCAGCCCCCAGGGGGTGGACACTGAAGCTTTCTTT
- - TRBJ2-7 TRBV4-3 CASSQGAGVWEQYF TGCGCCAGCAGCCAAGGGGCAGGGGTTTGGGAGCAGTACTTC
- - TRBJ1-4 TRBV6-1 CASMRDPTNEKLFF TGTGCCAGCATGAGGGATCCAACTAATGAAAAACTGTTTTTT
few - TRBJ2-7 TRBV6-5 CASSYSGRADEQYF TGTGCCAGCAGTTACTCGGGCAGGGCAGACGAGCAGTACTTC
- TRBD1 TRBJ1-3 TRBV18 CASSPLDRGPGNTIYF TGTGCCAGCTCACCGCTCGACAGGGGGCCTGGAAACACCATATATTTT
- - TRBJ2-3 TRBV5-6 CASSLTPLLQYGTQYF TGTGCCAGCAGCCTGACACCCCTGCTTCAATATGGTACGCAGTATTTT
few TRBD1 TRBJ1-2 TRBV2 CASSLLGQGEGYTF TGTGCCAGCAGCCTACTGGGACAGGGCGAGGGCTACACCTTC
- - TRBJ1-1 TRBV7-2 CASSLAPGTTQNTEAFF TGTGCCAGCAGCTTAGCGCCCGGGACAACTCAGAACACTGAAGCTTTCTTT
- - TRBJ1-4 TRBV4-1 CASSHKIAGLGKLFF TGCGCCAGCAGCCACAAGATTGCGGGACTCGGAAAACTGTTTTTT
- TRBD1 TRBJ1-2 TRBV2 CASRRQGDLTYGYTF TGTGCCAGCAGGAGACAGGGGGATTTAACTTATGGCTACACCTTC
- - TRBJ2-7 TRBV13 CASSFRVGNEQYF TGTGCCAGCAGCTTTCGGGTGGGTAACGAGCAGTACTTC
- TRBD1 TRBJ1-2 TRBV27 CARPVTGGNYGYTF TGTGCCAGACCAGTGACAGGGGGAAACTATGGCTACACCTTC
- - TRBJ2-5 TRBV29-1 CSVEGGFETQYF TGCAGCGTTGAGGGGGGTTTTGAGACCCAGTACTTC
- - TRBJ1-1 TRBV6-1 CASSGGFSEAFF TGTGCCAGCAGTGGCGGTTTTTCTGAAGCTTTCTTT
- - TRBJ1-2 TRBV4-3 CASSQDLTRGAGRYGYTF TGCGCCAGCAGCCAAGATTTAACCCGGGGGGCTGGAAGGTATGGCTACACCTTC
- TRBD2 TRBJ2-5 TRBV7-9 CASSFSSGGLETQYF TGTGCCAGCAGCTTCTCTTCCGGGGGGTTAGAGACCCAGTACTTC
- - TRBJ1-1 TRBV21-1 CASTTRENTEAFF TGTGCCAGCACCACCAGGGAGAACACTGAAGCTTTCTTT
- - TRBJ2-3 TRBV5-1 CASRGGSYPDTQYF TGCGCCAGCAGGGGAGGCTCGTACCCTGATACGCAGTATTTT